A selection of T cell receptor beta chains follows, all from one sample in a study of cytomegalovirus exposure and HLA in healthy donors. Measured with immunoSEQ multiplex PCR; TCRdb has only the in-frame clones, and not every one. The sample has over 75,000 clones; over 60% are singletons. The source material was PBMCs. Source of these receptors: a male donor in good health and CMV-seropositive. CDR3s include the opening cysteine and the closing phenylalanine or tryptophan. The D gene is left open where the match is weak. A clone size is listed for some rows: how often the clone was seen (once, few, many), or a class if it is expanded.

>TRBV6-1|TRBJ1-2|TRBD1|-
CASRSLGQALYGYTF
TGTGCCAGCAGGAGCCTGGGACAGGCGTTGTATGGCTACACCTTC
>TRBV19|TRBJ1-3|TRBD1|-
CASSIFPSTGGLFGNTIYF
TGTGCCAGTAGTATCTTCCCTTCGACAGGGGGCTTGTTTGGAAACACCATATATTTT
>TRBV5-4|TRBJ1-2|-|few
CASSRTPGVPNYGYTF
TGTGCCAGCAGCCGAACCCCAGGGGTCCCCAACTATGGCTACACCTTC
>TRBV29-1|TRBJ1-1|TRBD1|-
CSVLDRGRGSLNTEAFF
TGCAGCGTTCTTGACAGGGGGCGAGGGAGCCTGAATACTGAAGCTTTCTTT
>TRBV19|TRBJ2-2|TRBD2|-
CASSIPRASGGSNTGELFF
TGTGCCAGTAGTATTCCGCGGGCTAGCGGGGGGTCCAACACCGGGGAGCTGTTTTTT
>TRBV6-4|TRBJ1-3|TRBD1|-
CASRNRGGNTIYF
TGTGCCAGCAGAAACAGGGGTGGAAACACCATATATTTT
>TRBV12-5|TRBJ1-6|-|-
CASGLVRRGVDSPLHF
TGTGCTAGTGGTTTGGTACGGAGGGGAGTTGATTCACCCCTCCACTTT
>TRBV5-1|TRBJ1-5|TRBD1|-
CASSLSGTGVNQPQHF
TGCGCCAGCAGCTTGTCCGGGACAGGGGTCAATCAGCCCCAGCATTTT
>TRBV2|TRBJ1-2|-|-
CASRETVGYGYTF
TGTGCCAGCAGGGAGACGGTCGGATATGGCTACACCTTC
>TRBV9|TRBJ2-7|-|-
CASSLGEAATYEQYF
TGTGCCAGCAGCCTCGGGGAAGCGGCGACCTACGAGCAGTACTTC
>TRBV2|TRBJ1-5|TRBD1|-
CASRVGTGGGQPQHF
TGTGCCAGCAGGGTTGGGACAGGGGGCGGTCAGCCCCAGCATTTT
>TRBV7-9|TRBJ1-1|TRBD1|-
CASSSKTGGFRTEAFF
TGTGCCAGCAGCTCCAAGACAGGGGGTTTTCGTACTGAAGCTTTCTTT
>TRBV29-1|TRBJ1-2|TRBD1|-
CSAKQGPNYGYTF
TGCAGCGCGAAACAGGGGCCGAACTATGGCTACACCTTC
>TRBV5-1|TRBJ2-2|TRBD2|-
CASSPDGGTGELFF
TGCGCCAGCAGCCCCGACGGGGGGACCGGGGAGCTGTTTTTT
>TRBV2|TRBJ2-2|-|-
CASLRQVKSGELFF
TGTGCCAGCTTAAGACAGGTTAAGTCCGGGGAGCTGTTTTTT
>TRBV28|TRBJ2-2|-|-
CASSPQNTGELFF
TGTGCCAGCAGTCCACAGAACACCGGGGAGCTGTTTTTT
>TRBV6-5|TRBJ2-1|-|-
CASGLGQINEQLF
TGTGCCAGCGGCCTTGGGCAGATCAATGAGCAGCTCTTC
>TRBV5-6|TRBJ2-3|-|-
CASSFLADTQYF
TGTGCCAGCAGCTTCCTAGCAGATACGCAGTATTTT
>TRBV4-2|TRBJ1-5|-|few
CASSQRVSQPQHF
TGTGCCAGCAGCCAGAGGGTATCTCAGCCCCAGCATTTT
>TRBV7-2|TRBJ1-3|TRBD1|-
CASSIYRGAGNTIYF
TGTGCCAGCAGCATCTACAGGGGGGCTGGAAACACCATATATTTT
>TRBV19|TRBJ1-2|TRBD1|-
CASSTTGEYGYTF
TGTGCCAGTAGCACTACAGGGGAATACGGCTACACCTTC
>TRBV6-5|TRBJ1-1|-|-
CASSSAEMNTEAFF
TGTGCCAGCAGTTCCGCCGAGATGAACACTGAAGCTTTCTTT